This T cell receptor beta chain came from a study of T cells expressing NK-cell markers. CDR1 is MNHNY, CDR2 SVGAGI, per germline (reference sequence). The CDR3 totals 13 residues. After re-calling the 5' RACE reads, TCRdb lists one entry per CDR3 protein, DNA absent. This sample's clone table lists more than 400,000 distinct CDR3 sequences. V usage is TRBV6-6 and J usage is TRBJ1-5. The clonotype originates from a woman aged 18-70 years in good health. Sequencing was performed on blood T cells: a sorted CD56 or NKG2C T cell subset, CD4+ or CD8+ T cells, or bulk PBMC T cells (not recorded which). CDR3 residues: CASSPYSDQPQHF.